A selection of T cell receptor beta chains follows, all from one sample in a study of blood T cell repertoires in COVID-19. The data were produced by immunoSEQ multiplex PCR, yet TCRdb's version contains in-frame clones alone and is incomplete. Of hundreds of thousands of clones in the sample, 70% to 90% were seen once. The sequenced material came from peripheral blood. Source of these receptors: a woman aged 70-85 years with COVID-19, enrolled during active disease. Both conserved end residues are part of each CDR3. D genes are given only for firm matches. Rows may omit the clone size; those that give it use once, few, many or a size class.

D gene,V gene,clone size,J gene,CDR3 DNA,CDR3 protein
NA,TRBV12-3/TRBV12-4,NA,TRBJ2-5,TGTGCCAGCAGTCCGGGACTCAGAGAGACCCAGTACTTC,CASSPGLRETQYF
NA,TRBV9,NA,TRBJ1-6,TGTGCCAGCAGCGTAGATGTGACTGCAAATTCACCCCTCCACTTT,CASSVDVTANSPLHF
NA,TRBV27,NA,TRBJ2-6,TGTGCCAGCAGTTCGTGGCAGGACTCTGGGGCCAACGTCCTGACTTTC,CASSSWQDSGANVLTF
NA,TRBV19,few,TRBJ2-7,TGTGCCAGTACCCCCTACTTAGACTCCTACGAGCAGTACTTC,CASTPYLDSYEQYF
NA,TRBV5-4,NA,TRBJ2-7,TGTGCCAGCAGCTTTCTTCCGCCCTACGAACAGTACTTC,CASSFLPPYEQYF
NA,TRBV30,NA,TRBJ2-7,TGTGCCTGGACCCTCGGAGGGGGCTTATACGAGCAGTACTTC,CAWTLGGGLYEQYF
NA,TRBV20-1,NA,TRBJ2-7,TGCAGTGCTAGTACCACATACGATATCTCCTACGAGCAGTACTTC,CSASTTYDISYEQYF
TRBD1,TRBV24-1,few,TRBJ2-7,TGTGCCACCAGTGATAGGAAGGGGGCGGCCTACGAGCAGTACTTC,CATSDRKGAAYEQYF
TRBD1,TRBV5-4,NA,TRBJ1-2,TGTGCCAGCAGCTTGGCCTCGGACAGGGCGGCCTATGGCTACACCTTC,CASSLASDRAAYGYTF
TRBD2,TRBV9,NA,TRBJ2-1,TGTGCCAGCAGCGAAAGACGGACCAGCGGGGCCTACAATGAGCAGTTCTTC,CASSERRTSGAYNEQFF
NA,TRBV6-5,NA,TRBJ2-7,TGTGCCAGCACGAGGGGGGGTCGCGAGCAGTACTTC,CASTRGGREQYF
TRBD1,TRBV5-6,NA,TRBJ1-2,TGTGCCAGCAGCATAAGACAGGGGATAATGGTTCTTGGCTACACCTTC,CASSIRQGIMVLGYTF
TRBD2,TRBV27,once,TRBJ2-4,TGTGCCAGCAGTTACAGCGGGGGTGCCAAAAACATTCAGTACTTC,CASSYSGGAKNIQYF
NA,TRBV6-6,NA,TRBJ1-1,TGTGCCAGCAGTCCGAGCCGAGGGAACGCTGAAGCTTTCTTT,CASSPSRGNAEAFF
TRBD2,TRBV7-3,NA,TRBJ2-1,TGTGCCAGCAGCTTAGGGACTAGCGGAGATGAGCAGTTCTTC,CASSLGTSGDEQFF